A selection of T cell receptor beta chains follows, all from one sample in a study of Graves' ophthalmopathy and Graves' hyperthyroidism. TCRdb reprocessed the multiplex PCR reads with MiXCR, giving one entry per CDR3 protein. The sample includes about 220,000 distinct CDR3 sequences, 20% to 25% of them seen just once. Sequencing was carried out using peripheral blood. These receptors all come from a woman in her fifties or sixties with Graves' ophthalmopathy. Each CDR3 is given with its conserved first and last residue. The D gene is left open where the match is weak. The size entry is marked missing in some rows and otherwise reads once, few, many or a size class.

CDR3aa,CDR3nt,j_gene,v_gene,abundance,d_gene
CATSRDPIRGWGTEAFF,TGTGCCACCAGCAGAGATCCTATTCGGGGCTGGGGCACTGAAGCTTTCTTT,TRBJ1-1,TRBV15,many,NA
CASSPSWTGNYEQYF,TGTGCCAGCAGTCCATCCTGGACAGGGAACTACGAGCAGTACTTC,TRBJ2-7,TRBV27,many,TRBD1
CASSPSRDHEQYF,TGTGCCAGCTCACCATCAAGGGACCACGAGCAGTACTTC,TRBJ2-7,TRBV18,few,NA
CASSFEGPANYGYTF,TGTGCCAGCAGCTTCGAGGGGCCCGCTAACTATGGCTACACCTTC,TRBJ1-2,TRBV5-6,many,NA
CASSSYPTETYEQYF,TGTGCCAGCAGCTCCTACCCGACAGAAACCTACGAGCAGTACTTC,TRBJ2-7,TRBV7-3,NA,NA
CASSPKRGEQYF,TGTGCCAGCAGCCCGAAGAGGGGCGAGCAGTACTTC,TRBJ2-7,TRBV7-2,many,NA
CASTRGRRGVNTEAFF,TGTGCCAGCACCCGGGGTCGAAGGGGAGTTAACACTGAAGCTTTCTTT,TRBJ1-1,TRBV12-3/TRBV12-4,NA,NA
CVLPGKSGELFF,TGCGTCCTCCCGGGGAAGAGCGGGGAGCTGTTTTTT,TRBJ2-2,TRBV20-1,many,NA
CASSQGQGQTGNTIYF,TGCGCCAGCAGCCAAGGACAGGGGCAAACTGGAAACACCATATATTTT,TRBJ1-3,TRBV5-1,few,TRBD1
CASSVAGGGLLETQYF,TGTGCCAGCAGCGTAGCTGGGGGAGGGCTGTTGGAGACCCAGTACTTC,TRBJ2-5,TRBV9,many,TRBD2